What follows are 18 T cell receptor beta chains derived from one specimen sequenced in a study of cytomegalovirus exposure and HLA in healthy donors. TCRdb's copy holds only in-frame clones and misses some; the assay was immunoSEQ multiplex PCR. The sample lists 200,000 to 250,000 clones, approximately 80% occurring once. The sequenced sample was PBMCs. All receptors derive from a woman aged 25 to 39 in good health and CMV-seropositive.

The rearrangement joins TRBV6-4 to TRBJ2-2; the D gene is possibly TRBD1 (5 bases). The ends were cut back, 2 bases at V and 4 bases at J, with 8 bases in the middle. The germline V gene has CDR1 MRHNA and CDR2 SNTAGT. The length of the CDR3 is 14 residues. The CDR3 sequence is CASSDDSSTGELFF. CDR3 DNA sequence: TGTGCCAGCAGTGACGACAGTTCCACCGGGGAGCTGTTTTTT.

The CDR3 DNA is TGTGCCAGCAGCCGCCCGGGAGGTTCCTACGAGCAGTACTTC. Translating gives CASSRPGGSYEQYF. V usage is TRBV6-5 and J usage is TRBJ2-7; 7 nucleotides agree with TRBD2. J lost 1 base, V lost 6 bases, and 6 bases had no gene match. There are 14 residues in the CDR3. In germline, CDR1 is MNHEY, CDR2 SVGAGI.

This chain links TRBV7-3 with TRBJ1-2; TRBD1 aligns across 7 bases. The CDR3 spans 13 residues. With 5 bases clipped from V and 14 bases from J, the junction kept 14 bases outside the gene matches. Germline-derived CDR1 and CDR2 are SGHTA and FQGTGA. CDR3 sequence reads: CASSEITGTDKTF. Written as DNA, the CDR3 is TGTGCCAGCAGCGAAATCACCGGGACAGACAAAACCTTC. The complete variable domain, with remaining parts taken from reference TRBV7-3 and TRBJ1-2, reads GAGVSQTPSNKVTEKGKYVELRCDPISGHTALYWYRQSLGQGPEFLIYFQGTGAADDSGLPNDRFFAVRPEGSVSTLKIQRTERGDSAVYLCASSEITGTDKTFGSGTRLTVV.

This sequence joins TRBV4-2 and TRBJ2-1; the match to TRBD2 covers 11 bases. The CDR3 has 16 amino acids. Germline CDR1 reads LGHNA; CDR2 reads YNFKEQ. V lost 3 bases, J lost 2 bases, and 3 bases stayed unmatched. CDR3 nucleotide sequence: TGTGCCAGCAGCCATGTGACTAGCGGGACCTACAATGAGCAGTTCTTC. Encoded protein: CASSHVTSGTYNEQFF.

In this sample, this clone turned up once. CDR3 in amino acids: CASSLPGMGYGYTF. The CDR3 bases are TGTGCCAGCAGCTTACCAGGGATGGGCTATGGCTACACCTTC. This chain uses TRBV11-2 with TRBJ1-2; D is possibly TRBD1 (5 bases). CDR3 length: 14 amino acids. Germline-derived CDR1 and CDR2 are SGHAT and FQNNGV. Deletions cut 2 bases from V and 4 bases from J, with 11 bases between.

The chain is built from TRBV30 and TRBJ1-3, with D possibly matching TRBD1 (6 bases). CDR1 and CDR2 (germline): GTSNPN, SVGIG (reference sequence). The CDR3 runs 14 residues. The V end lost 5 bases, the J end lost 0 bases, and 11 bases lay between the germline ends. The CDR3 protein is CAWETGYSGNTIYF. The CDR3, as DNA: TGTGCCTGGGAGACAGGTTACTCTGGAAACACCATATATTTT.

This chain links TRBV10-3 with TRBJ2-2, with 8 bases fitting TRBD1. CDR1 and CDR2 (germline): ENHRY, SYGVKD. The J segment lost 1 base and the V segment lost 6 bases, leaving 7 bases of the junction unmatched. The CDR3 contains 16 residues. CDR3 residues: CAISPQGTGNTGELFF. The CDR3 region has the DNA TGTGCCATCAGCCCCCAAGGGACAGGGAACACCGGGGAGCTGTTTTTT.

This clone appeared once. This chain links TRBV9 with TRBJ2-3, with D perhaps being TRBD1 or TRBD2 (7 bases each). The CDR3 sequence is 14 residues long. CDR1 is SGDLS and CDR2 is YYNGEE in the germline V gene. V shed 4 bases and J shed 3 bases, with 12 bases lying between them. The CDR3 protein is CASSSGGGTDTQYF. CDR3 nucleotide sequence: TGTGCCAGCAGCTCAGGGGGGGGAACAGATACGCAGTATTTT.

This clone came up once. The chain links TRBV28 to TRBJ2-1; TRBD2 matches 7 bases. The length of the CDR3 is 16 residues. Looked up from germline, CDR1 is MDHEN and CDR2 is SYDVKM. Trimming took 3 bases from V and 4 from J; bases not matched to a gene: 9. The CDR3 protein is CASSLSLASWYNEQFF. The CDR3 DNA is TGTGCCAGCAGTTTGTCACTAGCGAGTTGGTACAATGAGCAGTTCTTC.

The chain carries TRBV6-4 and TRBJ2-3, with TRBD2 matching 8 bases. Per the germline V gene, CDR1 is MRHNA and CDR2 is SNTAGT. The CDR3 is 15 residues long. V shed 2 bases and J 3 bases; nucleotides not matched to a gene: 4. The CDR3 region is CASSDGAGGTDTQYF. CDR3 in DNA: TGTGCCAGCAGTGACGGGGCGGGAGGAACAGATACGCAGTATTTT.

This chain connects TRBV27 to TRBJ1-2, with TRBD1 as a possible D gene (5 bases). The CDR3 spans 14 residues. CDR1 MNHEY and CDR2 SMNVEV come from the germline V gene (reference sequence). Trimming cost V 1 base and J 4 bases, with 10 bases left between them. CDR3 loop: CASSLLGGPYGYTF. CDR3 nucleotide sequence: TGTGCCAGCAGTTTATTGGGGGGACCCTATGGCTACACCTTC.

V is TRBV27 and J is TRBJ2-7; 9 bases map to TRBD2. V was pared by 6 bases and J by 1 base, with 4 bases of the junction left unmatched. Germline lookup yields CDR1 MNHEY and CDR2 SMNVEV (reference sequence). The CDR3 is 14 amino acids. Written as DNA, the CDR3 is TGTGCCAGCAGGAGAAGCGGGAGGTCCTACGAGCAGTACTTC. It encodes CASRRSGRSYEQYF.

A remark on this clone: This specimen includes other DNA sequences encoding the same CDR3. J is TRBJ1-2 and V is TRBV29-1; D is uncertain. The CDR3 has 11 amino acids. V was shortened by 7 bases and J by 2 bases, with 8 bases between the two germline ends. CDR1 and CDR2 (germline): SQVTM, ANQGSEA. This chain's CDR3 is CSAQVNYGYTF. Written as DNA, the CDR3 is TGCAGCGCCCAGGTGAACTATGGCTACACCTTC.

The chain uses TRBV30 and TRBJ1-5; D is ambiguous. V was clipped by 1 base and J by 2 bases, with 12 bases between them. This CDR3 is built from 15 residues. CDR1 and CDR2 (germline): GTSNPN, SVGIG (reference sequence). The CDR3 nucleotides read TGTGCCTGGAGTGGTGGGTTAGAACGCAATCAGCCCCAGCATTTT. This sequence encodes CAWSGGLERNQPQHF. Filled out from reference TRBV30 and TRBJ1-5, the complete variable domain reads SQTIHQWPATLVQPVGSPLSLECTVEGTSNPNLYWYRQAAGRGLQLLFYSVGIGQISSEVPQNLSASRPQDRQFILSSKKLLLSDSGFYLCAWSGGLERNQPQHFGDGTRLSIL.

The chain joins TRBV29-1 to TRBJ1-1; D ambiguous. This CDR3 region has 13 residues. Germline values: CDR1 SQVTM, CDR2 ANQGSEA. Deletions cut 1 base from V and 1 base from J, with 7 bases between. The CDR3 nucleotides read TGCAGCGTTGAAGTAGGGCGGAACACTGAAGCTTTCTTT. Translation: CSVEVGRNTEAFF.

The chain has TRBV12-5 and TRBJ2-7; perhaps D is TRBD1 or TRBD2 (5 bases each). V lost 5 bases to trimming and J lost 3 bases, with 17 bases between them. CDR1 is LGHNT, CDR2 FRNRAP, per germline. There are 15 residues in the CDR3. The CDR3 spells CASGPASEGNYEQYF. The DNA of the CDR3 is TGTGCTAGTGGTCCCGCGAGTGAGGGGAACTACGAGCAGTACTTC. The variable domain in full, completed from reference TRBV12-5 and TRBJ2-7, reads DARVTQTPRHKVTEMGQEVTMRCQPILGHNTVFWYRQTMMQGLELLAYFRNRAPLDDSGMPKDRFSAEMPDATLATLKIQPSEPRDSAVYFCASGPASEGNYEQYFGPGTRLTVT.

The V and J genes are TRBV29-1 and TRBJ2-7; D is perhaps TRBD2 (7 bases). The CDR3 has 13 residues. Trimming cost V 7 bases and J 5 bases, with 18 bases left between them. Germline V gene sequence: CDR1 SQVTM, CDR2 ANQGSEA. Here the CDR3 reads CSALVGGANEQYF. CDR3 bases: TGCAGCGCCTTGGTTGGGGGGGCGAACGAGCAGTACTTC.

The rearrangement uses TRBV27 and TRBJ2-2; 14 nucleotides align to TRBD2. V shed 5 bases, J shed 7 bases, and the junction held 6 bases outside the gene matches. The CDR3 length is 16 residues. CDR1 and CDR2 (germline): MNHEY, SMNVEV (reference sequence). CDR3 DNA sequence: TGTGCCAGCAGTCCGGGACTAGCGGGAGAGATCGGGGAGCTGTTTTTT. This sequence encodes CASSPGLAGEIGELFF.